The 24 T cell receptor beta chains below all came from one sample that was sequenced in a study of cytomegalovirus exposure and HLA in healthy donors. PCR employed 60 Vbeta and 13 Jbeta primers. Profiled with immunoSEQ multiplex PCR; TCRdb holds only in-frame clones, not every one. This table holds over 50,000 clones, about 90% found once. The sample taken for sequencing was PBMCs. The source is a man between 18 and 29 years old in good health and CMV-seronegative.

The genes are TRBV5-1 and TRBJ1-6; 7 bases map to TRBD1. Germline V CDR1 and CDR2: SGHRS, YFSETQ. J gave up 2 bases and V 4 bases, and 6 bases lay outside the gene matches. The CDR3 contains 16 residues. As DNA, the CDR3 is TGCGCCAGCAGCCCCCAAGGGGGCCCCTATAATTCACCCCTCCACTTT. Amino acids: CASSPQGGPYNSPLHF.

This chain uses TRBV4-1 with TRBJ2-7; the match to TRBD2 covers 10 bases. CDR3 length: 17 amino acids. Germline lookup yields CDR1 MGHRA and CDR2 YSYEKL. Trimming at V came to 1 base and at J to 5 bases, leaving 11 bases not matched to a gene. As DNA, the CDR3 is TGCGCCAGCAGCCAAGTAGCGGGGGGAATCTTGAGGAACGAGCAGTACTTC. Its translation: CASSQVAGGILRNEQYF.

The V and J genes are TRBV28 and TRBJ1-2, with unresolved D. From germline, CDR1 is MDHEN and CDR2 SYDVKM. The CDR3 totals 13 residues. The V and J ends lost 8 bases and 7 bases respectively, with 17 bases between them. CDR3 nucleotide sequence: TGTGCCAGCCACCTCCGGGGTCCTGGTGGCTACACCTTC. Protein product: CASHLRGPGGYTF.

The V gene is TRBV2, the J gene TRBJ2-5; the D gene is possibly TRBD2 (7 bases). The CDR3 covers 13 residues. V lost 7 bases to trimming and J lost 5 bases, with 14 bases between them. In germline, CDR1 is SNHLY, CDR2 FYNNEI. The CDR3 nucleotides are TGTGCCAGCATCGTGGGGGGGCTGGAGACCCAGTACTTC. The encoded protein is CASIVGGLETQYF.

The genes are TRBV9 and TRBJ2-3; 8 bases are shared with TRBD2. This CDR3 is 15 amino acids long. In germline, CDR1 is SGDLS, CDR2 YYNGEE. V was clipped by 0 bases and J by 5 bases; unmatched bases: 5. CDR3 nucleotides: TGTGCCAGCAGCGTAGATGCGGGGGGAATAGATACGCAGTATTTT. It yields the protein CASSVDAGGIDTQYF.

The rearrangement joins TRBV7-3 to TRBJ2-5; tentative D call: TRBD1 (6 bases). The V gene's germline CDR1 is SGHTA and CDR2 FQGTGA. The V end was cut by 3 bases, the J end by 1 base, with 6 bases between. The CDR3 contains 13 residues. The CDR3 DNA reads TGTGCCAGCAGCTTGGGGGCCCAAGAGACCCAGTACTTC. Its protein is CASSLGAQETQYF.

CDR3 in amino acids: CASSGSGTNYGYTF. The DNA of the CDR3 is TGTGCCAGCAGTGGATCCGGGACTAACTATGGCTACACCTTC. The chain couples TRBV2 to TRBJ1-2; D is unresolved. This CDR3 is 14 amino acids long. V lost 4 bases and J lost 0, with 9 bases in between. Looked up from germline, CDR1 is SNHLY and CDR2 is FYNNEI.

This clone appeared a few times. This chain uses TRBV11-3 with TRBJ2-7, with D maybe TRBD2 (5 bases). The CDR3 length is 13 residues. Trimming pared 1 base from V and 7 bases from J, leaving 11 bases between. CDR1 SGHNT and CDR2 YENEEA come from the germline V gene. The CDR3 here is CASSLVGGGEQYF. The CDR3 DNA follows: TGTGCCAGCAGCTTAGTTGGAGGTGGGGAGCAGTACTTC.

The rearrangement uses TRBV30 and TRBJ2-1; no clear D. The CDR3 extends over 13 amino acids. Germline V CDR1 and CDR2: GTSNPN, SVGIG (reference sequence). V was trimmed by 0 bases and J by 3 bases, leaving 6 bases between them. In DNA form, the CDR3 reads TGTGCCTGGAGTGTACTCGGCTACAATGAGCAGTTCTTC. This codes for CAWSVLGYNEQFF.

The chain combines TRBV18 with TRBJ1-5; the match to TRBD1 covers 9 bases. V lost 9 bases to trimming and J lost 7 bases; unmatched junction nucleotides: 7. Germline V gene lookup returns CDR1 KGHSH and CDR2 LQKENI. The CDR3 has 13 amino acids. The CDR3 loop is CARLQGAGQPQHF. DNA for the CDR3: TGTGCCAGGTTACAGGGGGCAGGACAGCCCCAGCATTTT.

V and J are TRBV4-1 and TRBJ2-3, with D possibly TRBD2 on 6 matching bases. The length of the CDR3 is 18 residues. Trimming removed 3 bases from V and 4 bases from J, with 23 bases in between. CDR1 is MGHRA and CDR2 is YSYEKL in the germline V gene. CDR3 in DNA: TGCGCCAGCAGCCACCCCAAGTCGGCACCGGGGGAGCCAGATACGCAGTATTTT. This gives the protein CASSHPKSAPGEPDTQYF.

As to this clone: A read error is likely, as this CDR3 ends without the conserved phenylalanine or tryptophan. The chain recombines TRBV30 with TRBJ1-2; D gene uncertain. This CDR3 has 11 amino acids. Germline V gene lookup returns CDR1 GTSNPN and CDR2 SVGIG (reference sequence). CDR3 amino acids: CVEARLYGYTV. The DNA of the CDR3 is TGTGTTGAAGCTAGGCTCTATGGCTACACCGTC.

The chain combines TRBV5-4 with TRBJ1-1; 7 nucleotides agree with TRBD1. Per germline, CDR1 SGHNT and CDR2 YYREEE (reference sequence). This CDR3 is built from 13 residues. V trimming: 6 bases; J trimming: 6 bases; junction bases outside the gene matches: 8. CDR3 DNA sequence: TGTGCCAGCAACCAACAGGGGTGGGCTGAAGCTTTCTTT. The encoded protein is CASNQQGWAEAFF.

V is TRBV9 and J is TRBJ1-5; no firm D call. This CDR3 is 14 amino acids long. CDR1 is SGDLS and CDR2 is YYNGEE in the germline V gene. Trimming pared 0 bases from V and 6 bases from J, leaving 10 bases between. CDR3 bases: TGTGCCAGCAGCGTAGGAGGGTCCGGTCAGCCCCAGCATTTT. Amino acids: CASSVGGSGQPQHF.

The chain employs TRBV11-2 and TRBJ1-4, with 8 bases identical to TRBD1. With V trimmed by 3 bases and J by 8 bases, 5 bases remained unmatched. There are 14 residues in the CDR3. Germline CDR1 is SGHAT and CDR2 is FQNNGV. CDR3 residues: CASSFTPGGEKLFF. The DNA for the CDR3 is TGTGCCAGCAGCTTTACCCCAGGGGGCGAAAAACTGTTTTTT.

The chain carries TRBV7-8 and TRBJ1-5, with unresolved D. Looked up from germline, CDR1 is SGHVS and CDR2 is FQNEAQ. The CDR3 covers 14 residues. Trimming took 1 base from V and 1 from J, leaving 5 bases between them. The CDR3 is CASSLGQSNQPQHF. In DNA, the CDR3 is TGTGCCAGCAGCTTAGGGCAGAGCAATCAGCCCCAGCATTTT.

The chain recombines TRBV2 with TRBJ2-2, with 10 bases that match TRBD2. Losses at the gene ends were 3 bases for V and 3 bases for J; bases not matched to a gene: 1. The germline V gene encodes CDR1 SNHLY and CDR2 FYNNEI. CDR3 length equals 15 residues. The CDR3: CASSDLAGDTGELFF. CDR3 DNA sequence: TGTGCCAGCAGTGACCTAGCGGGGGACACCGGGGAGCTGTTTTTT.

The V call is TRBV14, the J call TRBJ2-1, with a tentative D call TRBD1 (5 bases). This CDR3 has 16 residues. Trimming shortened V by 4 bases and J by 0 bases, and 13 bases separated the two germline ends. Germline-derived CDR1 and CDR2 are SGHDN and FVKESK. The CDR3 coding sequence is TGTGCCAGCAGCCCGAGTCCGACAGCCTCCTACAATGAGCAGTTCTTC. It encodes CASSPSPTASYNEQFF.

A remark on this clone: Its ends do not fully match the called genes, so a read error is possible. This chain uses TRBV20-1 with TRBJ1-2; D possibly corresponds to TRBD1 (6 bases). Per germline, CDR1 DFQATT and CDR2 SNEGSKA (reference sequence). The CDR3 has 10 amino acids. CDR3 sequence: CSARGALGAF. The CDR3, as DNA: TGCAGTGCTAGAGGGGCTCTGGGGGCTTTC.

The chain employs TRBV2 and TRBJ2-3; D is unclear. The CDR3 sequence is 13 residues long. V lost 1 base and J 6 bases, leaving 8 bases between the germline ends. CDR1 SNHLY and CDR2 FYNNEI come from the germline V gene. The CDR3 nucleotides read TGTGCCAGCAGTGAAGAACAGAAGGATACGCAGTATTTT. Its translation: CASSEEQKDTQYF.

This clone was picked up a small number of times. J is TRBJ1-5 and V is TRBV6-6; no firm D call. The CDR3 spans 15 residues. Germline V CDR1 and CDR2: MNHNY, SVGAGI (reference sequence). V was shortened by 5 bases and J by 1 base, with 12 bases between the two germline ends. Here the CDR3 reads CASSPIGGSNQPQHF. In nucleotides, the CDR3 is TGTGCCAGCAGTCCTATTGGAGGAAGCAATCAGCCCCAGCATTTT.

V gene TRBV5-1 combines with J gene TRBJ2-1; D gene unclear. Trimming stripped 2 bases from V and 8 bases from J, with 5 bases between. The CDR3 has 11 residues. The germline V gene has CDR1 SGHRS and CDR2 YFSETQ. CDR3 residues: CASSLVDEQFF. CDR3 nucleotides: TGCGCCAGCAGCTTAGTAGATGAGCAGTTCTTC.

For the CDR3, the DNA is TGTGCCAGCAGCTCAGCGGGGGGGCAAGGGGTCGAGCAGTTCTTC. It encodes CASSSAGGQGVEQFF. V and J are TRBV7-3 and TRBJ2-1; TRBD2 matches at 10 bases. Germline V gene lookup returns CDR1 SGHTA and CDR2 FQGTGA. J lost 10 bases, V lost 4 bases, and 10 bases had no gene match. The CDR3 totals 15 residues.

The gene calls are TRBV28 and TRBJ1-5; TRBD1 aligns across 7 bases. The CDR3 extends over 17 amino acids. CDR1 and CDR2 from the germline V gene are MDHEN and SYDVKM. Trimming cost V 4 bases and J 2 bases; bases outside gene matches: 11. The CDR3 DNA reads TGTGCCAGCAGTTCCCCTACGACAGGGTTGGGCAATCAGCCCCAGCATTTT. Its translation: CASSSPTTGLGNQPQHF.